These 25 T cell receptor beta chains were sequenced from one sample in a study of shared clonotypes between healthy human individuals. Sequencing used immunoSEQ multiplex PCR; TCRdb keeps in-frame clones, though not all of them. The sample has more than 550,000 clones, roughly 87% seen once. The sequencing input was memory CD8+ T cells from PBMCs. This sample's subset: CD45RO+ cells pooled with CCR7-negative TemRA cells. These receptors were collected from a man aged 18 to 35 in good health. Some clones in this sample may be carry-over from other donors' samples.

The chain employs TRBV6-5 and TRBJ2-1; 9 bases fit TRBD2. This CDR3 is built from 14 residues. Germline V gene sequence: CDR1 MNHEY, CDR2 SVGAGI. V was pared by 4 bases and J by 2 bases, with 0 bases of the junction left unmatched. The CDR3 sequence: CASSSSGTYNEQFF. The DNA for the CDR3 is TGTGCCAGCAGTTCTAGCGGGACCTACAATGAGCAGTTCTTC.

This clone was detected only once. V usage is TRBV7-8 and J usage is TRBJ2-1; 10 bases are a match to TRBD2. The CDR3 runs to 16 residues. V gave up 2 bases and J gave up 3 bases; unmatched junction bases: 4. CDR1 and CDR2 from the germline V gene are SGHVS and FQNEAQ. The CDR3 nucleotides are TGTGCCAGCAGCTTATACGTAGCGGGAGGCTACAATGAGCAGTTCTTC. It encodes CASSLYVAGGYNEQFF.

This clone was found a few times. The V and J genes are TRBV19 and TRBJ2-2; 10 nucleotides line up with TRBD2. The CDR3 is 14 amino acids. Per germline, CDR1 LNHDA and CDR2 SQIVND (reference sequence). Trimming cost V 5 bases and J 6 bases; bases outside gene matches: 3. The CDR3 DNA follows: TGTGCCAGTAGTCTAGGACTAGCGGCCGGGGAGCTGTTTTTT. Its protein product is CASSLGLAAGELFF.

The CDR3 DNA reads as TGCGCCAGCAGTGAGTCGACAGGGGATCATGAGACCCAGTACTTC. This sequence encodes CASSESTGDHETQYF. The J gene is TRBJ2-5, the V gene TRBV10-1; TRBD1 matches 8 bases. This CDR3 spans 15 amino acids. Germline lookup yields CDR1 WNHNN and CDR2 SYGVQD (reference sequence). With V trimmed by 0 bases and J by 5 bases, 5 bases remained unmatched.

This chain uses TRBV21-1 with TRBJ1-5; no check of the table's D call, TRBD1, against the DNA was made. TRBV21-1 is annotated as a pseudogene. The CDR3 covers 16 residues. CDR3 coding DNA: TGTGCCAGCAGCAAAGACAGGGGGAACCCAAATCAGCCCCAGCATTTT. It is translated as CASSKDRGNPNQPQHF.

The chain has TRBV10-3 and TRBJ2-1; TRBD2 agrees at 7 bases. The germline CDR1 and CDR2 sequences are ENHRY and SYGVKD. The V gene end was trimmed by 3 bases and the J gene end by 9 bases; junction bases not matched to a gene: 11. This CDR3 contains 15 residues. The DNA of the CDR3 is TGTGCCATCAGTGAACCCGAGCGGGGAGACGGTGAGCAGTTCTTC. This gives the protein CAISEPERGDGEQFF.

The V call is TRBV19, the J call TRBJ1-2; no definite D call. CDR1 LNHDA and CDR2 SQIVND come from the germline V gene (reference sequence). CDR3 length: 14 amino acids. V lost 6 bases and J lost 3, with 14 bases in between. CDR3 DNA: TGTGCCAGTAGAACGGGCAGCCAAGACTATGGCTACACCTTC. Translating it yields CASRTGSQDYGYTF. Using reference TRBV19 and TRBJ1-2 for the parts outside the CDR3, the full variable domain is DGGITQSPKYLFRKEGQNVTLSCEQNLNHDAMYWYRQDPGQGLRLIYYSQIVNDFQKGDIAEGYSVSREKKESFPLTVTSAQKNPTAFYLCASRTGSQDYGYTFGSGTRLTVV.

V usage is TRBV5-4 and J usage is TRBJ2-7, with 8 bases lining up with TRBD2. Germline lookup yields CDR1 SGHNT and CDR2 YYREEE (reference sequence). The J segment lost 2 bases and the V segment lost 3 bases, leaving 10 bases of the junction unmatched. The CDR3 consists of 16 residues. The CDR3: CASSSAGVVSPYEQYF. CDR3 nucleotide sequence: TGTGCCAGCAGCTCAGCGGGAGTAGTTTCCCCCTACGAGCAGTACTTC.

The V and J genes are TRBV5-6 and TRBJ1-1, with unresolved D. The CDR3 is 15 amino acids. Germline values: CDR1 SGHDT, CDR2 YYEEEE. V lost 0 bases and J lost 5, with 14 bases in between. The CDR3 DNA reads TGTGCCAGCAGCTTGGGGCCCCAGCCTAGTACTGAAGCTTTCTTT. Translating it yields CASSLGPQPSTEAFF.

The chain employs TRBV27 and TRBJ1-5; D not certain. Trimming shortened V by 0 bases and J by 12 bases, and 12 bases separated the two germline ends. This CDR3 contains 13 residues. Germline V gene lookup returns CDR1 MNHEY and CDR2 SMNVEV (reference sequence). The CDR3 DNA sequence: TGTGCCAGCAGTTTATCAGGCCCTCCAAGCCAGCATTTT. It specifies CASSLSGPPSQHF.

The chain is built from TRBV6-6 and TRBJ1-5; 9 bases align to TRBD1. Germline CDR1 reads MNHNY; CDR2 reads SVGAGI (reference sequence). V lost 7 bases and J lost 6; bases outside the gene matches: 7. The CDR3 runs 14 residues. Here the CDR3 reads CASIDGTGLQPQHF. In DNA form, the CDR3 reads TGTGCCAGCATCGACGGGACAGGGCTTCAGCCCCAGCATTTT.

CDR3: CASSDRRSNYGYTF. CDR3 in DNA: TGTGCCAGTAGTGACAGGAGGAGCAACTATGGCTACACCTTC. The chain uses TRBV19 and TRBJ1-2; TRBD1 might be the D (6 bases). CDR1 is LNHDA and CDR2 is SQIVND in the germline V gene (reference sequence). This CDR3 comprises 14 residues. Between the trimmed V and J ends, which lost 5 bases and 2 bases, there was a span of 12 bases.

This chain connects TRBV9 to TRBJ1-3; D uncertain. The V end was cut by 0 bases, the J end by 0 bases, with 7 bases between. The CDR3 covers 15 residues. CDR1 and CDR2 from the germline V gene are SGDLS and YYNGEE. CDR3 region: CASSVGTVSGNTIYF. DNA for the CDR3: TGTGCCAGCAGCGTAGGGACCGTCTCTGGAAACACCATATATTTT.

This chain connects TRBV13 to TRBJ2-4; 8 bases line up with TRBD1. CDR3 length: 16 residues. Germline V gene lookup returns CDR1 PRHDT and CDR2 FYEKMQ (reference sequence). V lost 5 bases, J lost 4 bases, and 10 bases stayed unmatched. The CDR3 DNA reads TGTGCCAGCAGCCCCACCCCGACAGGGGTAAAAAACATTCAGTACTTC. Translation gives CASSPTPTGVKNIQYF. Combining the CDR3 with reference TRBV13 and TRBJ2-4 gives the whole variable domain AAGVIQSPRHLIKEKRETATLKCYPIPRHDTVYWYQQGPGQDPQFLISFYEKMQSDKGSIPDRFSAQQFSDYHSELNMSSLELGDSALYFCASSPTPTGVKNIQYFGAGTRLSVL.

Of note for this clone: Other DNA sequences of this sample code for an identical CDR3. This rearrangement joins TRBV7-9 to TRBJ2-6, with D maybe TRBD2 (6 bases). The CDR3 length is 15 residues. Looked up from germline, CDR1 is SEHNR and CDR2 is FQNEAQ (reference sequence). V gave up 6 bases and J gave up 1 base, with 10 bases separating them. As DNA, the CDR3 is TGTGCCAGCAGTTCACGGGGGTCTGGGGCCAACGTCCTGACTTTC. Amino acid sequence: CASSSRGSGANVLTF.

V is TRBV7-2 and J is TRBJ2-3, with 8 bases aligning to TRBD1. This CDR3 region has 14 residues. The germline V gene encodes CDR1 SGHTA and CDR2 FQGNSA. Losses at the gene ends were 3 bases for V and 1 base for J; bases not matched to a gene: 0. In nucleotides, the CDR3 is TGTGCCAGCAGCTTGACAGGGGGCACAGATACGCAGTATTTT. Amino acid sequence: CASSLTGGTDTQYF.

This chain links TRBV19 with TRBJ1-1; D not resolved. Trimming stripped 0 bases from V and 7 bases from J, with 12 bases between. The CDR3 has 14 residues. Germline lookup yields CDR1 LNHDA and CDR2 SQIVND (reference sequence). CDR3 bases: TGTGCCAGTAGTATAGATCAAAGGCGGGGTGAAGCTTTCTTT. Its translation: CASSIDQRRGEAFF.

This clone was counted only a few times. This rearrangement joins TRBV7-9 to TRBJ2-7, with TRBD2 matching 10 bases. V shed 3 bases, J shed 4 bases, and the junction held 6 bases outside the gene matches. CDR3 length equals 15 residues. Looked up from germline, CDR1 is SEHNR and CDR2 is FQNEAQ (reference sequence). The CDR3 spells CASSFVTSGDYEQYF. In DNA form, the CDR3 reads TGTGCCAGCAGCTTTGTTACTAGCGGGGATTACGAGCAGTACTTC.

This chain connects TRBV9 to TRBJ1-2, with a tentative D call TRBD1 (5 bases). Germline assignment: CDR1 SGDLS and CDR2 YYNGEE. The CDR3 loop spans 15 amino acids. Trimming left V 10 bases short and J 0 bases short, with 19 bases between. The chain's CDR3 is CASSGQGLSNYGYTF. In nucleotides, the CDR3 is TGTGCCTCCAGCGGCCAGGGCCTATCTAACTATGGCTACACCTTC.

This chain joins TRBV19 and TRBJ2-7, with D perhaps TRBD1 (6 bases). Between the trimmed V and J ends, which lost 8 bases and 0 bases, there was a span of 11 bases. The V gene's germline CDR1 is LNHDA and CDR2 SQIVND (reference sequence). This CDR3 region has 13 residues. CDR3 coding DNA: TGTGCCAGTCAGGGGTATAGCTCCTACGAGCAGTACTTC. Protein: CASQGYSSYEQYF.

The chain combines TRBV5-6 with TRBJ1-1; D call uncertain. This CDR3 comprises 14 residues. V was pared by 4 bases and J by 0 bases, with 10 bases between. The V gene's germline CDR1 is SGHDT and CDR2 YYEEEE. CDR3: CASSAQVMNTEAFF. The DNA for the CDR3 is TGTGCCAGCAGCGCCCAGGTCATGAACACTGAAGCTTTCTTT.

The chain uses TRBV6-5 and TRBJ1-2; 7 nucleotides agree with TRBD1. The V segment lost 0 bases and the J segment 3 bases; nucleotides outside the gene matches: 7. The V gene's germline CDR1 is MNHEY and CDR2 SVGAGI. The CDR3 sequence is 16 residues long. The CDR3: CASSYSTRGEHYGYTF. Here the CDR3 DNA reads TGTGCCAGCAGTTACTCAACCAGGGGGGAGCACTATGGCTACACCTTC.

For this clone: An end of the junction does not agree with germline; a read error may underlie this. The chain has TRBV13 and TRBJ2-3, with D possibly being TRBD1 or TRBD2 (5 bases each). Germline lookup yields CDR1 PRHDT and CDR2 FYEKMQ (reference sequence). This CDR3 spans 13 amino acids. CDR3 sequence reads: CASSLGRSGLEGF. The DNA for the CDR3 is TGTGCCAGCAGCTTAGGCCGGTCTGGGTTAGAGGGGTTT. Looking up the rest from reference TRBV13 and TRBJ2-3 gives the full variable domain: AAGVIQSPRHLIKEKRETATLKCYPIPRHDTVYWYQQGPGQDPQFLISFYEKMQSDKGSIPDRFSAQQFSDYHSELNMSSLELGDSALYFCASSLGRSGLEGFGPGTRLTVL.

This clone was seen only once. V is TRBV28 and J is TRBJ1-5; D unclear. CDR3 length equals 14 residues. The germline gives CDR1 MDHEN, CDR2 SYDVKM. V lost 3 bases and J lost 4, with 10 bases in between. CDR3 DNA: TGTGCCAGCAGTTTCCCTATGTGGAATCAGCCCCAGCATTTT. It translates to CASSFPMWNQPQHF.

The J gene is TRBJ1-1, the V gene TRBV28; 9 bases align to TRBD1. The germline V gene encodes CDR1 MDHEN and CDR2 SYDVKM. This CDR3 contains 15 residues. V shed 3 bases and J 3 bases; nucleotides not matched to a gene: 5. This chain's CDR3 is CASSFGTGPYTEAFF. CDR3 sequence (DNA): TGTGCCAGCAGTTTCGGGACAGGGCCCTACACTGAAGCTTTCTTT.